This T cell receptor (beta chain) was captured in a study of CD8 T cells in Susac syndrome. Study findings and constraints: Regarding the TCR sequencing and HLA analysis, the study admitted that a relatively small number of individuals were involved.

The authors sequenced TCR beta from blood CD8+ and CD4+ T cells. The V end lost 1 base, the J end lost 0 bases, and 10 bases lay between the germline ends. The CDR3 contains 16 residues. Germline V CDR1 and CDR2: SGHNT, YYREEE (reference sequence). About 0.45 to 1 ug RNA was reverse transcribed with random hexamers. Multiplex immunoSEQ PCR targeted 54 Vbeta and 13 Jbeta TCR beta segments. TCRdb re-derived calls from the immunoSEQ multiplex PCR reads in MiXCR, one entry per CDR3 protein. The sample includes roughly 200,000 distinct CDR3 sequences, 85% to 95% of them seen just once. Worth noting for this clonotype: Its cognate antigen is unknown.

V and J are TRBV5-4 and TRBJ1-4; TRBD1 is a possible D gene (5 bases). The sequenced sample was CD4+ T cells from PBMCs. The clonotype comes from a human donor with multiple sclerosis. The CDR3 coding sequence is TGTGCCAGCAGCTTGCTAGGGGATGCAACTAATGAAAAACTGTTTTTT. It is translated as CASSLLGDATNEKLFF.